This T cell receptor (beta chain) was retrieved from a study of shared clonotypes between healthy human individuals. The table lists this clone with a count of one. The protocol was immunoSEQ multiplex PCR, while the TCRdb copy is restricted to in-frame clones and leaves out a portion. The table includes approximately 700,000 clones, 73% detected once. V was clipped by 5 bases and J by 6 bases; unmatched bases: 4. Per germline, CDR1 SEHNR and CDR2 FQNEAQ (reference sequence). CDR3 length: 14 amino acids. The specimen sequenced was memory CD4+ T cells sorted from blood. The subset: CD45RA-negative fraction. The V gene is TRBV7-9, the J gene TRBJ2-3; 11 nucleotides match TRBD1. The sequence was collected from a woman aged 25 to 39 in good health. This CDR3 reads CASSIGQGADTQYF. CDR3 coding DNA: TGTGCCAGCAGCATAGGACAGGGGGCGGATACGCAGTATTTT.